These 28 T cell receptor beta chains were sequenced from one sample in a study of T cell responses to AZD1222 COVID-19 vaccine. Produced via immunoSEQ multiplex PCR; TCRdb's table is partial and in-frame only. Of 120,000 or so clones in the sample, 70% to 90% were seen once. The sequences come from peripheral blood, collected on day 0 of AZD1222 vaccination. The receptors come from an adult in good health.

The CDR3 protein is CASRATESSGNTIYF. The DNA of the CDR3 is TGTGCCAGCAGGGCGACTGAGAGCTCTGGAAACACCATATATTTT. The chain links TRBV2 to TRBJ1-3; no clear D. CDR1 and CDR2 from the germline V gene are SNHLY and FYNNEI. Trimming took 6 bases from V and 0 from J, leaving 12 bases between them. The CDR3 covers 15 residues.

The CDR3 region is CASSHGQGGNEQYF. The CDR3 region has the DNA TGCGCCAGCAGCCACGGACAGGGAGGTAACGAGCAGTACTTC. The chain has TRBV5-1 and TRBJ2-7, with 8 bases identical to TRBD1. The CDR3 runs to 14 residues. Germline CDR1 reads SGHRS; CDR2 reads YFSETQ. Unmatched junction bases numbered 8, after V lost 4 bases and J lost 5 bases.

V usage is TRBV24-1 and J usage is TRBJ2-7; weak D call: TRBD2 (6 bases). V shed 4 bases and J shed 6 bases, with 15 bases lying between them. The germline V gene has CDR1 KGHDR and CDR2 SFDVKD. The CDR3 is 14 amino acids. The DNA of the CDR3 is TGTGCCACCAGTGACCCAACCGGGACTCCCGAGCAGTACTTC. This encodes CATSDPTGTPEQYF.

The V call is TRBV3-1 (or the pseudogene TRBV3-2), the J call TRBJ1-2; weak D call: TRBD1 (6 bases). Germline CDR1 and CDR2: LGHDT and YNNKEL (reference sequence). The CDR3 spans 14 residues. V lost 5 bases and J lost 4, with 14 bases in between. CDR3 nucleotide sequence: TGTGCCAGCAGCGGAGACAGGTCCCCCTATGGCTACACCTTC. Its translation: CASSGDRSPYGYTF.

The chain has TRBV10-3 and TRBJ1-1; 10 nucleotides agree with TRBD1. This CDR3 comprises 17 residues. V was clipped by 2 bases and J by 2 bases; unmatched bases: 8. Germline-derived CDR1 and CDR2 are ENHRY and SYGVKD. The CDR3 spells CAISEPGQGSRNTEAFF. The DNA for the CDR3 is TGTGCCATCAGTGAGCCGGGACAGGGGAGTAGAAACACTGAAGCTTTCTTT.

The V and J genes are TRBV11-2 and TRBJ1-6; unclear D gene. Trimming shortened V by 3 bases and J by 4 bases, and 10 bases separated the two germline ends. CDR3 size: 15 residues. CDR1 SGHAT and CDR2 FQNNGV come from the germline V gene. CDR3 residues: CASSFTFGYNSPLHF. The CDR3 nucleotides read TGTGCCAGCAGCTTTACCTTCGGGTATAATTCACCCCTCCACTTT.

The genes are TRBV12-3 or TRBV12-4 and TRBJ1-2; 8 bases match TRBD1. V dropped 5 bases and J dropped 10; count of bases not matched to a gene: 9. CDR3 length: 13 amino acids. The CDR3 spells CASSRPTGGDYTF. The CDR3 region has the DNA TGTGCCAGCAGTCGACCCACAGGGGGGGACTACACCTTC.

V gene TRBV24-1 combines with J gene TRBJ2-5; no definite D call. The V end lost 4 bases, the J end lost 7 bases, and 12 bases lay between the germline ends. CDR1 and CDR2 from the germline V gene are KGHDR and SFDVKD. The CDR3 extends over 13 amino acids. This chain's CDR3 is CATSEGVLGTQYF. The CDR3 DNA follows: TGTGCCACCAGTGAGGGTGTTCTTGGGACCCAGTACTTC.

The chain employs TRBV5-1 and TRBJ1-1; D is unclear. V was pared by 5 bases and J by 4 bases, with 15 bases between. The CDR3 loop spans 14 amino acids. The germline V gene encodes CDR1 SGHRS and CDR2 YFSETQ. The CDR3 protein is CASRRGPEGTEAFF. The CDR3 DNA reads as TGCGCCAGCAGACGCGGTCCAGAGGGCACTGAAGCTTTCTTT.

CDR3 nucleotides: TGTGCCAGCAGTGAAGCGGGGACAGGGGGCTCTGGAAACACCATATATTTT. It codes for CASSEAGTGGSGNTIYF. The chain couples TRBV2 to TRBJ1-3; the match to TRBD1 covers 11 bases. The CDR3 extends over 17 amino acids. Germline lookup yields CDR1 SNHLY and CDR2 FYNNEI. The J segment lost 0 bases and the V segment lost 0 bases, leaving 1 base of the junction unmatched.

The chain recombines TRBV7-6 with TRBJ1-6; the D is unclear. CDR1 and CDR2 (germline): SGHVS, FNYEAQ. The CDR3 totals 15 residues. Deletions cut 0 bases from V and 4 bases from J, with 7 bases between. Written as DNA, the CDR3 is TGTGCCAGCAGCTTAGCAGGGCCTTATAATTCACCCCTCCACTTT. Translation: CASSLAGPYNSPLHF.

The chain combines TRBV2 with TRBJ2-7; 7 nucleotides line up with TRBD1. The CDR3 runs to 12 residues. Germline V CDR1 and CDR2: SNHLY, FYNNEI. The V and J ends lost 5 bases and 5 bases, in that order; junction bases with no gene match: 3. This CDR3 reads CASSSTGNEQYF. The CDR3 DNA sequence: TGTGCCAGCAGTTCGACAGGGAACGAGCAGTACTTC.

The J gene is TRBJ2-7, the V gene TRBV9; the D is unclear. The CDR3 length is 14 residues. CDR1 and CDR2 (germline): SGDLS, YYNGEE. The V gene lost 4 bases and the J gene lost 2 bases, with 13 bases spanning the gap. CDR3 bases: TGTGCCAGCAGCCCCCGTCCGCAAGCCTACGAGCAGTACTTC. It encodes CASSPRPQAYEQYF.

This chain links TRBV6-2 or TRBV6-3 with TRBJ2-3; 10 bases match TRBD2. Germline CDR1 reads MNHEY; CDR2 reads SVGEGT. V shed 5 bases, J shed 4 bases, and the junction held 6 bases outside the gene matches. The CDR3 covers 15 residues. CDR3 in amino acids: CASSPSGGASDTQYF. CDR3 nucleotide sequence: TGTGCCAGCAGTCCGAGCGGGGGGGCCTCAGATACGCAGTATTTT.

The chain links TRBV6-5 to TRBJ2-7; D uncertain. The V end lost 2 bases, the J end lost 1 base, and 12 bases lay between the germline ends. In germline, CDR1 is MNHEY, CDR2 SVGAGI. CDR3 length equals 15 residues. CDR3 sequence: CASSYDDGNSYEQYF. CDR3 coding DNA: TGTGCCAGCAGTTACGATGATGGGAATTCCTACGAGCAGTACTTC.

The genes are TRBV28 and TRBJ2-7; the D gene is possibly TRBD1 (5 bases). The V end was cut by 7 bases, the J end by 2 bases, with 18 bases between. CDR1 and CDR2 (germline): MDHEN, SYDVKM. The CDR3 extends over 15 amino acids. CDR3 sequence (DNA): TGTGCCAGCACCCAAGGTGGGGCGGACGCCTACGAGCAGTACTTC. It codes for CASTQGGADAYEQYF.

The sample holds one count of this clone. This chain uses TRBV19 with TRBJ2-5, with D possibly being TRBD1 (5 bases). CDR3 length equals 16 residues. Germline V gene lookup returns CDR1 LNHDA and CDR2 SQIVND (reference sequence). The V and J ends lost 0 bases and 1 base respectively, with 12 bases between them. This CDR3 reads CASSIDPTATQETQYF. The CDR3 bases are TGTGCCAGTAGTATAGACCCGACAGCGACCCAAGAGACCCAGTACTTC.

This clone was seen only once. V and J are TRBV2 and TRBJ2-7; 9 nucleotides line up with TRBD1. CDR3 length: 13 residues. With V trimmed by 6 bases and J by 6 bases, 6 bases remained unmatched. Germline CDR1 SNHLY, CDR2 FYNNEI. The CDR3: CASSRQGVSEQYF. DNA of the CDR3: TGTGCCAGCAGCCGACAGGGGGTGAGCGAGCAGTACTTC.

The chain links TRBV4-2 to TRBJ2-3; D may be TRBD2 (5 bases). Germline-derived CDR1 and CDR2 are LGHNA and YNFKEQ. The CDR3 runs 16 residues. V shed 1 base and J shed 1 base, with 12 bases lying between them. CDR3 nucleotide sequence: TGTGCCAGCAGCCAAGTCTCCAGCGGTCGCACAGATACGCAGTATTTT. Encoded protein: CASSQVSSGRTDTQYF.

This chain uses TRBV24-1 with TRBJ1-2, with D maybe TRBD1 (5 bases). This CDR3 is built from 15 residues. The V and J ends lost 3 bases and 4 bases respectively, with 14 bases between them. Germline V CDR1 and CDR2: KGHDR, SFDVKD. The CDR3 reads CATSDPREGSYGYTF. CDR3 sequence (DNA): TGTGCCACCAGTGATCCCCGGGAGGGGAGCTATGGCTACACCTTC.

V usage is TRBV2 and J usage is TRBJ2-1; D assignment may be TRBD1 or TRBD2 (5 bases each). V lost 8 bases to trimming and J lost 6 bases, with 17 bases between them. Germline V gives CDR1 SNHLY, CDR2 FYNNEI. The CDR3 is 14 residues long. CDR3 in DNA: TGTGCCAGCGGGGAGCAGGGAAATTTCAATGAGCAGTTCTTC. It is translated as CASGEQGNFNEQFF.

The rearrangement links TRBV7-3 to TRBJ2-1; maybe TRBD1 (6 bases). The CDR3 spans 16 residues. Germline V gene data show CDR1 as SGHTA and CDR2 as FQGTGA. Trimming took off 5 bases at V and 4 bases at J, with 18 bases between the two ends. CDR3: CASSELGRGQYNEQFF. The CDR3 DNA follows: TGTGCCAGCAGCGAACTAGGAAGGGGACAATACAATGAGCAGTTCTTC. Supplemented by reference TRBV7-3 and TRBJ2-1, the full variable domain reads GAGVSQTPSNKVTEKGKYVELRCDPISGHTALYWYRQSLGQGPEFLIYFQGTGAADDSGLPNDRFFAVRPEGSVSTLKIQRTERGDSAVYLCASSELGRGQYNEQFFGPGTRLTVL.

This chain uses TRBV18 with TRBJ1-2, with D hard to call. The V end was cut by 7 bases, the J end by 0 bases, with 12 bases between. The CDR3 is 14 amino acids. Germline V gives CDR1 KGHSH, CDR2 LQKENI. The CDR3 loop reads CASFLPPANYGYTF. As DNA, the CDR3 is TGTGCCAGCTTCCTACCCCCAGCTAACTATGGCTACACCTTC.

The chain links TRBV7-2 to TRBJ2-2; the D gene could be TRBD1 or TRBD2 (5 bases each). The germline CDR1 and CDR2 sequences are SGHTA and FQGNSA. This CDR3 has 15 amino acids. V lost 5 bases and J lost 0, with 10 bases in between. CDR3 residues: CASSRDQSNTGELFF. CDR3 sequence (DNA): TGTGCCAGCAGCCGGGACCAGTCGAACACCGGGGAGCTGTTTTTT.

The chain joins TRBV13 to TRBJ1-5, with a weak D call TRBD1 (5 bases). V was trimmed by 5 bases and J by 5 bases, leaving 7 bases between them. The CDR3 has 12 residues. Per the germline V gene, CDR1 is PRHDT and CDR2 is FYEKMQ (reference sequence). The CDR3 coding sequence is TGTGCCAGCAGCCAGGGCCATCAGCCCCAGCATTTT. Its translation: CASSQGHQPQHF.

The genes are TRBV7-9 and TRBJ2-3, with unresolved D. Trimming removed 1 base at V and 5 bases at J, with 1 base between. This CDR3 region has 11 residues. CDR1 SEHNR and CDR2 FQNEAQ come from the germline V gene (reference sequence). The CDR3 nucleotides are TGTGCCAGCAGCTTAGAAGATACGCAGTATTTT. Its protein is CASSLEDTQYF. Supplemented by reference TRBV7-9 and TRBJ2-3, the full variable domain reads DTGVSQNPRHKITKRGQNVTFRCDPISEHNRLYWYRQTLGQGPEFLTYFQNEAQLEKSRLLSDRFSAERPKGSFSTLEIQRTEQGDSAMYLCASSLEDTQYFGPGTRLTVL.

This chain connects TRBV19 to TRBJ2-3, with D hard to call. Germline-derived CDR1 and CDR2 are LNHDA and SQIVND (reference sequence). The CDR3 sequence is 12 residues long. The V end lost 3 bases, the J end lost 3 bases, and 4 bases lay between the germline ends. Written as DNA, the CDR3 is TGTGCCAGTAGTATGTCGACAGATACGCAGTATTTT. The encoded protein is CASSMSTDTQYF.

The chain is built from TRBV5-1 and TRBJ2-5; TRBD1 matches at 7 bases. The junction had 7 bases not matched to a gene; V was cut back by 4 bases and J by 4 bases. From germline, CDR1 is SGHRS and CDR2 YFSETQ. The CDR3 totals 14 residues. CDR3 residues: CASSVTGAGETQYF. In nucleotides, the CDR3 is TGCGCCAGCAGCGTCACAGGGGCGGGAGAGACCCAGTACTTC.